This T cell receptor beta chain was obtained from a study of CD8 T cells in Susac syndrome. The CDR3 sequence is 13 residues long. Per the germline V gene, CDR1 is MNHEY and CDR2 is SVGEGT. Trimming pared 5 bases from V and 0 bases from J, leaving 5 bases between. Of note for this clonotype: Its target is not known.

General study findings and limits: Individuals included in the TCR sequencing and HLA analysis were acknowledged by the study to be relatively few in number.

The study sequenced TCR beta in blood CD8+ and CD4+ T cells. FACS enriched CD8+ TEMRA cells, while bulk CD8+ and CD4+ were negatively isolated. An input of about 0.45 to 1 ug of RNA was subjected to reverse transcription using random hexamers. TCRdb re-analysed the immunoSEQ multiplex PCR reads in MiXCR, keeping a single row per CDR3 protein. The sample includes 150,000 to 200,000 distinct CDR3 sequences, about 95% of them seen just once. Specimen: CD4+ T cells from PBMCs. The genes are TRBV6-2 or TRBV6-3 and TRBJ2-1; the D is unclear. The sequence derives from a human donor in good health. The CDR3 loop is CASSESSYNEQFF. In DNA, the CDR3 is TGTGCCAGCAGTGAGAGCTCCTACAATGAGCAGTTCTTC.